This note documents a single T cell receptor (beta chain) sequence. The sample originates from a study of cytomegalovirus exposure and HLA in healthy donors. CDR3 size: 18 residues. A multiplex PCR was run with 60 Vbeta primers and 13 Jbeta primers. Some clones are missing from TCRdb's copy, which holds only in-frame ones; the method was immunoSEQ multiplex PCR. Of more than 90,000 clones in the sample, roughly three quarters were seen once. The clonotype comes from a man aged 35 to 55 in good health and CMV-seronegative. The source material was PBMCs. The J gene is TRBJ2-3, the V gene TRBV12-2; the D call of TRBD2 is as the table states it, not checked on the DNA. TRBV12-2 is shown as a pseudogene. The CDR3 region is CASRLALGAGKKADTQYF. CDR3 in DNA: TGTGCAAGTCGCTTAGCCCTGGGAGCGGGTAAAAAAGCCGATACGCAGTATTTT.